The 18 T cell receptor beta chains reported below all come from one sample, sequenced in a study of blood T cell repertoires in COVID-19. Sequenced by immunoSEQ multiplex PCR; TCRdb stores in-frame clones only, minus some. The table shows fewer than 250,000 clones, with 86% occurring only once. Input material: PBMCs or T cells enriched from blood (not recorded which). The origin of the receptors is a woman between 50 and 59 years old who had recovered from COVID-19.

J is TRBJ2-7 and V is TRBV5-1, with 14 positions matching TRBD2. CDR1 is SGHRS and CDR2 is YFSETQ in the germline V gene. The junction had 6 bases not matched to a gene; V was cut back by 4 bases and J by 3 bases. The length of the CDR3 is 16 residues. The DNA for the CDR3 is TGCGCCAGCAGCGCGGGACTAGCGGGGGCGGGCTACGAGCAGTACTTC. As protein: CASSAGLAGAGYEQYF. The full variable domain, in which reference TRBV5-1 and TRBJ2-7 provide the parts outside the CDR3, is KAGVTQTPRYLIKTRGQQVTLSCSPISGHRSVSWYQQTPGQGLQFLFEYFSETQRNKGNFPGRFSGRQFSNSRSEMNVSTLELGDSALYLCASSAGLAGAGYEQYFGPGTRLTVT.

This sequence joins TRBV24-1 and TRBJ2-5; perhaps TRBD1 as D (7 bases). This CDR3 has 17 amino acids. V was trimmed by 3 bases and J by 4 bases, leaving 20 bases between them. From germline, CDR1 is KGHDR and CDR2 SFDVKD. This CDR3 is CATSDGPSRQGGETQYF. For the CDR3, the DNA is TGTGCCACCAGTGATGGGCCAAGTCGGCAGGGGGGAGAGACCCAGTACTTC.

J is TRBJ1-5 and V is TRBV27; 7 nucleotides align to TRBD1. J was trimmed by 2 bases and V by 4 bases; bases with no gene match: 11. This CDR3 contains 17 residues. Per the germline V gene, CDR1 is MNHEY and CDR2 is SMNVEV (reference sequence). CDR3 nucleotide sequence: TGTGCCAGCAGTTCTTATGGCGACAGGGTGGGCAATCAGCCCCAGCATTTT. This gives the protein CASSSYGDRVGNQPQHF.

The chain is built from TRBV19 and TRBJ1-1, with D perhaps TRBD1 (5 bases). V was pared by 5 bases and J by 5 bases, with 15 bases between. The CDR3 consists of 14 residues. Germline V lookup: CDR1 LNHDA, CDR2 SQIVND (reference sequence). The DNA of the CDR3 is TGTGCCAGTAGTTGGAGCCGGGGGTGGACTGAAGCTTTCTTT. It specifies CASSWSRGWTEAFF.

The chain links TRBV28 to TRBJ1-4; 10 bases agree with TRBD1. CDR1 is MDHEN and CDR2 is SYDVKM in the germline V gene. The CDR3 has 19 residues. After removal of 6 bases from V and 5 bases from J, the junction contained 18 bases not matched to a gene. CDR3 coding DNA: TGTGCCAGCAGCCCATGGTGGGGACAGGGGAATCGGGAGAATGAAAAACTGTTTTTT. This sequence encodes CASSPWWGQGNRENEKLFF.

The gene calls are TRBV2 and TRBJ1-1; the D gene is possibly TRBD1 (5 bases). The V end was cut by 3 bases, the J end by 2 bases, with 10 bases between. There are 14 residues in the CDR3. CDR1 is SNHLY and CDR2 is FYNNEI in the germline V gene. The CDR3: CASSDRASNTEAFF. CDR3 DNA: TGTGCCAGCAGTGACAGGGCCTCCAACACTGAAGCTTTCTTT.

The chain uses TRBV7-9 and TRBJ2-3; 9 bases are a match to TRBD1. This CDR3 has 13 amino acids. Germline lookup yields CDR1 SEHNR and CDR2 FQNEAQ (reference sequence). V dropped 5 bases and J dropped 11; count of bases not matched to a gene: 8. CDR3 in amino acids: CASSPPDRGVQYF. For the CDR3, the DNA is TGTGCCAGCAGCCCACCGGACAGGGGAGTGCAGTATTTT. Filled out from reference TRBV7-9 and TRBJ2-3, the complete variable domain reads DTGVSQNPRHKITKRGQNVTFRCDPISEHNRLYWYRQTLGQGPEFLTYFQNEAQLEKSRLLSDRFSAERPKGSFSTLEIQRTEQGDSAMYLCASSPPDRGVQYFGPGTRLTVL.

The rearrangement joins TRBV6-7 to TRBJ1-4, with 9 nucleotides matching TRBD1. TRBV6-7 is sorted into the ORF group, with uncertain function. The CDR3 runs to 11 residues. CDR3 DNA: TGTGTCGGGACAGGGACGGGAAAACTGTTTTTT. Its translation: CVGTGTGKLFF.

CDR3 sequence (DNA): TGCGCCAGCAACCGGGACAGGGACATGGGCGAGCAGTACTTC. Its translation: CASNRDRDMGEQYF. The rearrangement uses TRBV5-1 and TRBJ2-7, with 9 bases lining up with TRBD1. V lost 6 bases, J lost 6 bases, and 10 bases stayed unmatched. The length of the CDR3 is 14 residues. Per germline, CDR1 SGHRS and CDR2 YFSETQ.

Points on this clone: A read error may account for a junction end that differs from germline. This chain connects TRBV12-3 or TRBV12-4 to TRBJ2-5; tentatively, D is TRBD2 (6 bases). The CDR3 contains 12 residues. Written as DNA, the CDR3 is TGTGCCAGCAGGTTAGGATCGGGGGCCCAGTACTTC. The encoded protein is CASRLGSGAQYF.

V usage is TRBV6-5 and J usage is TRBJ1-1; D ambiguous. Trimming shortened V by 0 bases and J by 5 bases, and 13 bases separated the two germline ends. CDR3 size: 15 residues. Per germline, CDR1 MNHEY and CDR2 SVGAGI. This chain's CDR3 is CASSYSGRELTEAFF. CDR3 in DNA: TGTGCCAGCAGTTACTCGGGGAGAGAACTAACTGAAGCTTTCTTT.

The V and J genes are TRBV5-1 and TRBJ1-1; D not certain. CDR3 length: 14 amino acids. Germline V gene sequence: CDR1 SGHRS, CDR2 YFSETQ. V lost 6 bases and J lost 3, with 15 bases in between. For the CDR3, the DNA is TGCGCCAGCACCCCTGGGGAGCTTCACACTGAAGCTTTCTTT. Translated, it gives CASTPGELHTEAFF.

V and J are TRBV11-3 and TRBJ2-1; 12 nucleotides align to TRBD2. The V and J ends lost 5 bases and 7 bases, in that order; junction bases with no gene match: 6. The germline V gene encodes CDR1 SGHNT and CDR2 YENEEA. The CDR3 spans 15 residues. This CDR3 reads CASSHRTSGANEQFF. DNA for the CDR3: TGTGCCAGCAGCCATCGGACTAGCGGGGCAAATGAGCAGTTCTTC.

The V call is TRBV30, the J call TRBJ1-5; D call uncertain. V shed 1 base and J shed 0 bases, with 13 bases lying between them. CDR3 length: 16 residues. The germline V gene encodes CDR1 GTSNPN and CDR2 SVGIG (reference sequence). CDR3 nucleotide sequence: TGTGCCTGGAGTGATCGTGCGTCCTATAGCAATCAGCCCCAGCATTTT. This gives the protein CAWSDRASYSNQPQHF. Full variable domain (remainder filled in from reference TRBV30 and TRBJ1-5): SQTIHQWPATLVQPVGSPLSLECTVEGTSNPNLYWYRQAAGRGLQLLFYSVGIGQISSEVPQNLSASRPQDRQFILSSKKLLLSDSGFYLCAWSDRASYSNQPQHFGDGTRLSIL.

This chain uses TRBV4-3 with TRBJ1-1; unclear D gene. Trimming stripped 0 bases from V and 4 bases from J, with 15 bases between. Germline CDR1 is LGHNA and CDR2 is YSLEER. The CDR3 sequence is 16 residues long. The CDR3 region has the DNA TGCGCCAGCAGCCAAGATTCAACCAGGCGGGGCACTGAAGCTTTCTTT. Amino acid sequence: CASSQDSTRRGTEAFF.

Here the CDR3 DNA reads TGCGCCAGCAGCTTGGGACTGACAGGGGGCCTCACTGAAGCTTTCTTT. Translation gives CASSLGLTGGLTEAFF. The rearrangement uses TRBV5-1 and TRBJ1-1; the match to TRBD1 covers 10 bases. CDR1 is SGHRS and CDR2 is YFSETQ in the germline V gene. This CDR3 comprises 16 residues. The ends lost 0 bases at V and 4 bases at J; junction bases unmatched: 6.

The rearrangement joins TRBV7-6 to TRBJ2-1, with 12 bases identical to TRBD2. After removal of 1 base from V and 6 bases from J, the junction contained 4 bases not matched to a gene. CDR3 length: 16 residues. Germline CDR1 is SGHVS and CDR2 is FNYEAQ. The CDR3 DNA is TGTGCCAGCAGCTTAGTTCGGGGACTAGCGGGCAATGAGCAGTTCTTC. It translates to CASSLVRGLAGNEQFF. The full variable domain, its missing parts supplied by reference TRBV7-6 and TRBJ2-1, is GAGVSQSPRYKVTKRGQDVALRCDPISGHVSLYWYRQALGQGPEFLTYFNYEAQQDKSGLPNDRFSAERPEGSISTLTIQRTEQRDSAMYRCASSLVRGLAGNEQFFGPGTRLTVL.

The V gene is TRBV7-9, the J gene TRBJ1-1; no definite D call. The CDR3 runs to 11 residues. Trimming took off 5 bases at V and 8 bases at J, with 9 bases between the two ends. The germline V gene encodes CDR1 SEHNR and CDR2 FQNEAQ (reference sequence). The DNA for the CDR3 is TGTGCCAGCAGCCCCCGGGGAGAAGCTTTCTTT. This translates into CASSPRGEAFF. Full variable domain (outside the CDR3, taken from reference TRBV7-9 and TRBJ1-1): DTGVSQNPRHKITKRGQNVTFRCDPISEHNRLYWYRQTLGQGPEFLTYFQNEAQLEKSRLLSDRFSAERPKGSFSTLEIQRTEQGDSAMYLCASSPRGEAFFGQGTRLTVV.